This T cell receptor (beta chain) originates from a study of CD8 T cells in ankylosing spondylitis. TCRdb reprocessed the 5' RACE reads with MiXCR, giving one entry per CDR3 protein. The data hold 130,000 or so distinct CDR3 sequences, with more than 6.5% observed a single time. The CDR3 length is 11 residues. Trimming cost V 3 bases and J 4 bases, with 3 bases left between them. Study findings and constraints: Earlier authors reported some of these motif variants in reactive arthritis synovial fluid and blood.

In this sample, this clonotype turned up many times. Its antigen is currently unknown. This TCR was recovered from a male donor with ankylosing spondylitis or in good health (not recorded which). The chain couples TRBV12-3 or TRBV12-4 to TRBJ1-2; D not resolved. Material for sequencing was blood, either unsorted or a sorted T cell fraction (not recorded which). CDR3 in amino acids: CASSFLYGYTF. Here the CDR3 DNA reads TGTGCCAGCAGTTTCCTCTATGGCTACACCTTC.